These 12 T cell receptor beta chains came from one sample sequenced in a study of T cells in Graves' hyperthyroidism and ophthalmopathy. RNA transcripts served as the template for amplifying TCR beta CDR3 regions. When the TCR CDR3 underwent first-round RT-PCR, the HTBI primer set was used. TCRdb reprocessed the multiplex PCR reads with MiXCR, giving one entry per CDR3 protein. The data show hundreds of thousands of distinct CDR3 sequences, 46% seen once. Sequenced input: peripheral blood or thyroid tissue (not recorded which). The source is a woman aged 18-29 years with Graves' hyperthyroidism.

Only a few counts were recorded for this clonotype. The V and J genes are TRBV19 and TRBJ1-4; 7 nucleotides align to TRBD1. CDR3 length: 11 amino acids. Germline loops: CDR1 LNHDA, CDR2 SQIVND (reference sequence). The V and J ends lost 6 bases and 8 bases, in that order; junction bases with no gene match: 0. The CDR3 DNA reads TGTGCCAGTAGGACAGGGGAAAAACTGTTTTTT. Its protein product is CASRTGEKLFF.

This clonotype was counted between two and nine times. The chain couples TRBV7-2 to TRBJ2-2, with TRBD1 matching 7 bases. Unmatched junction bases numbered 12, after V lost 6 bases and J lost 2 bases. Germline CDR1 SGHTA, CDR2 FQGNSA. The CDR3 is 17 amino acids. DNA for the CDR3: TGTGCCAGCAGTCACGCGTACAGGGGCGTAAACACCGGGGAGCTGTTTTTT. Its protein is CASSHAYRGVNTGELFF.

V is TRBV19 and J is TRBJ1-1, with D possibly matching TRBD1 (5 bases). The CDR3 extends over 17 amino acids. Germline V gene data show CDR1 as LNHDA and CDR2 as SQIVND (reference sequence). The V and J ends lost 9 bases and 1 base respectively, with 24 bases between them. CDR3 region: CASSLVGGPGWNTEAFF. The CDR3 nucleotides are TGTGCCAGCAGTTTAGTAGGCGGGCCAGGGTGGAACACTGAAGCTTTCTTT.

The chain couples TRBV25-1 to TRBJ1-2; 8 nucleotides line up with TRBD1. The CDR3 extends over 13 amino acids. V was clipped by 4 bases and J by 6 bases; unmatched bases: 4. CDR1 is MGHDK and CDR2 is SYGVNS in the germline V gene. The CDR3 DNA sequence: TGTGCCAGCAGTGGTCCGACAGGGGATGGCTACACCTTC. Translated: CASSGPTGDGYTF.

The chain has TRBV4-2 and TRBJ2-7; D call uncertain. Trimming shortened V by 1 base and J by 3 bases, and 10 bases separated the two germline ends. From germline, CDR1 is LGHNA and CDR2 YNFKEQ. The CDR3 spans 14 residues. Here the CDR3 reads CASSQVEPRYEQYF. CDR3 nucleotide sequence: TGTGCCAGCAGCCAAGTCGAGCCACGCTACGAGCAGTACTTC.

This clonotype was found many times. The chain couples TRBV24-1 to TRBJ1-5, with D possibly matching TRBD1 (5 bases). Germline V gives CDR1 KGHDR, CDR2 SFDVKD. The CDR3 sequence is 14 residues long. Trimming left V 9 bases short and J 0 bases short, with 11 bases between. The CDR3 here is CATHQGDSNQPQHF. DNA of the CDR3: TGTGCCACCCACCAGGGAGATAGCAATCAGCCCCAGCATTTT.

The rearrangement uses TRBV30 and TRBJ1-1; no clear D. The CDR3 extends over 12 amino acids. The germline V gene encodes CDR1 GTSNPN and CDR2 SVGIG (reference sequence). V lost 1 base and J 1 base, leaving 4 bases between the germline ends. CDR3 sequence (DNA): TGTGCCTGGAGTGGGGGGAACACTGAAGCTTTCTTT. It encodes CAWSGGNTEAFF.

The chain recombines TRBV29-1 with TRBJ1-5, with unresolved D. Germline values: CDR1 SQVTM, CDR2 ANQGSEA. The CDR3 covers 13 residues. Trimming shortened V by 8 bases and J by 0 bases, and 11 bases separated the two germline ends. The CDR3 sequence: CSLSGGSNQPQHF. In nucleotides, the CDR3 is TGCAGCTTATCCGGAGGTAGCAATCAGCCCCAGCATTTT.

V usage is TRBV10-3 and J usage is TRBJ1-4; D might be TRBD1 (6 bases). Trimming shortened V by 7 bases and J by 5 bases, and 11 bases separated the two germline ends. This CDR3 region has 13 residues. From germline, CDR1 is ENHRY and CDR2 SYGVKD. The CDR3 DNA reads as TGTGCCATCACCAGGGGCCCCAATGAAAAACTGTTTTTT. The encoded protein is CAITRGPNEKLFF.

The chain is built from TRBV25-1 and TRBJ1-5; D not certain. V was trimmed by 8 bases and J by 0 bases, leaving 14 bases between them. The CDR3 totals 15 residues. Germline CDR1 reads MGHDK; CDR2 reads SYGVNS. The CDR3 region is CASSPEVRSNQPQHF. The CDR3 nucleotides read TGTGCCAGCTCACCGGAGGTGCGTAGCAATCAGCCCCAGCATTTT.

This clonotype was picked up many times. The V and J genes are TRBV24-1 and TRBJ2-7; the D gene is possibly TRBD1 (6 bases). Germline V gene sequence: CDR1 KGHDR, CDR2 SFDVKD. The CDR3 spans 14 residues. Deletions cut 4 bases from V and 7 bases from J, with 16 bases between. The DNA for the CDR3 is TGTGCCACCAGTGAATTGGACAGCCCTGAGGAGCAGTACTTC. Encoded protein: CATSELDSPEEQYF.

There are many counts of this clonotype. CDR3 DNA: TGTGCCACCAGCAAGGATCGAGGACCCCTCCACTTT. Translating gives CATSKDRGPLHF. The rearrangement uses TRBV15 and TRBJ1-6; D not certain. Germline V gives CDR1 LNHNV, CDR2 YYDKDF (reference sequence). The V end was cut by 4 bases, the J end by 12 bases, with 10 bases between. The CDR3 is 12 residues long.